This TCR beta chain was sequenced for a study of OX40 agonist ivuxolimab in advanced cancers. For the study at large: Ivuxolimab doses were 0.01, 0.1, 0.3, 1.5, 3 or 10 mg/kg every 2 weeks.

Repertoires were generated with immunoSEQ multiplex PCR, while TCRdb's copy carries only in-frame clones and drops some. Of under 75,000 clones in the sample, about 90% were seen once. Notes on this clone: Its cognate antigen is unknown.

General study findings and limits: On average, CD8+ T cells had more expanded clones than CD4+.

V lost 0 bases to trimming and J lost 4 bases, with 11 bases between them. The CDR3 has 14 residues. Per germline, CDR1 SGDLS and CDR2 YYNGEE. This TCR derives from an adult with an advanced solid tumor such as melanoma, head and neck, liver or kidney cancer. The sample in question was CD4+ or CD8+ T cells sorted from blood, obtained in a trial of the OX40 agonist ivuxolimab. The chain is built from TRBV9 and TRBJ2-7, with D perhaps TRBD2 (5 bases). The CDR3 nucleotides are TGTGCCAGCAGCGTAGCCGGCGAGGGTTACGAGCAGTACTTC. Translating it yields CASSVAGEGYEQYF.